This T cell receptor (beta chain) was sequenced for a study of cytomegalovirus exposure and HLA in healthy donors. PCR used 60 Vbeta primers and 13 Jbeta primers. Using immunoSEQ multiplex PCR, the repertoire was profiled, and TCRdb retains in-frame clones only, with some absent. The repertoire includes 160,000 or so clones, about 77% of them detected once, and roughly 9.3% sits in the top ten. The CDR3 is 14 amino acids. Germline V gene data show CDR1 as LNHDA and CDR2 as SQIVND (reference sequence). V was trimmed by 3 bases and J by 6 bases, leaving 15 bases between them. A note on this clone: Its antigen is unknown.

Study-wide points: Accounts indicate the classifier identified cytomegalovirus status with strong specificity and sensitivity. Some highly shared sequence variants likely arose as a pipeline artifact. Exclusion applied to some V segments, including TRBV6-2 and TRBV6-3, as they were indistinguishable.

The sequenced sample was PBMCs. This clonotype was sampled from a man aged 18 to 30 in good health and CMV-seropositive. V is TRBV19 and J is TRBJ2-7, with D hard to call. CDR3 in DNA: TGTGCCAGTAGTATTTTTCCCAGCGCTGGCGAGCAGTACTTC. This translates into CASSIFPSAGEQYF.